This T cell receptor beta chain was sequenced during a study of T-cell reconstitution after alpha-beta-depleted transplantation in children. The study, taken as a whole, reports: T cells produced anew were the main source of T-cell counts and diversity one year after transplant. By about two months after transplant, alpha-beta T cells reportedly arose from several hundred graft clones that had expanded. The study traced high day-60 TCRbeta diversity in some patients to surviving recipient T cells and thymic progenitors.

V shed 6 bases and J 3 bases; nucleotides not matched to a gene: 4. Germline V lookup: CDR1 SGHDN, CDR2 FVKESK. The CDR3 consists of 13 residues. Unique molecular identifiers were used in preparing the TCRbeta library. TCRdb itself ran the PCR reads through MiXCR, one entry per CDR3 protein. The sample records around 300,000 distinct CDR3 sequences, around 7.3% being singletons. With regard to this clonotype: No antigen is known for it.

The genes are TRBV14 and TRBJ1-2; 7 bases align to TRBD1. The input for sequencing was peripheral blood, taken 360 days after TCRalphabeta/CD19-depleted stem cell transplant. This TCR derives from a female patient between 2 and 15 years old who had a stem cell transplant for Fanconi anemia, so the T cells may come from the graft donor. The CDR3 region is CASSQQGYYGYTF. As DNA, the CDR3 is TGTGCCAGCAGTCAACAGGGGTACTATGGCTACACCTTC.